These T cell receptor beta chains were read from a single sample in a study of Ad26.COV2.S vaccination and SARS-CoV-2 variants. The assay was immunoSEQ multiplex PCR, and TCRdb's table has in-frame clones only and misses some. The top ten hold 1.5% to 2% of the sample, which has some 400,000 clones, about 91% seen once. The source material was peripheral blood, sampled in a trial of Ad26.COV2.S vaccine versus placebo. All receptors derive from a person between 18 and 65 years old who received the Ad26.COV2.S COVID-19 vaccine or a placebo. CDR3s include the opening cysteine and the closing phenylalanine or tryptophan. Size values are once, few and many counts, or a class for expanded clones, and some rows have none.

CDR3 protein,clone size,V gene
CASSLNRVGSGANVLTF,.,TRBV5-8
CASSQGPGQGALAKNIQYF,.,TRBV4-1
CASSESRGLAGGSSYNEQFF,.,TRBV10-1
CASSQDGASGRGDTQYF,.,TRBV4-3
CASSYKGGGTEAFF,.,TRBV7-8
CSASSGIYGYTF,.,TRBV20-1
CASSSHRTSGIVSGELFF,.,TRBV28
CASSQDQGGNNYGYTF,.,TRBV4-1
CASSYDRVGTEAFF,.,TRBV4-3
CSVSDNSNQPQHF,.,TRBV29-1
CASNNIVLDTQYF,once,TRBV2